The clone carrying this T cell receptor (beta chain) was seen just once. Its antigen is unidentified. The use of genomic DNA as template underpinned the TCR beta VDJ and CDR3 profiling. One entry per CDR3 protein, called by TCRdb with MiXCR from the reads. The data hold roughly 260,000 distinct CDR3 sequences, with around 43% observed a single time. The entry originates in a study of CD8+CD57+ T cells in acquired aplastic anemia. The overall study: Sorted CD4+ and CD8+ cells gave an average of roughly 3.5 ug of DNA. Study-wide results and caveats: Between the patient and control groups, CD8+ Simpson's diversity did not differ significantly.

The CDR3 covers 11 residues. CDR1 SQVTM and CDR2 ANQGSEA come from the germline V gene. Trimming removed 4 bases from V and 10 bases from J, with 13 bases in between. Patients picked for sequencing had shown CD8+CD57+ cell expansion detected by flow cytometry. Each of the patients presented with severe acquired aplastic anemia. When blood sampling took place, the patients had received no therapy. The chain combines TRBV29-1 with TRBJ1-1; a possible D gene is TRBD1 (5 bases). The sample consisted of sorted CD4+, CD8+, or CD8+CD57+ T cells (not recorded which) from PBMCs. The clonotype was recovered from a human donor with aplastic anemia. CDR3 amino acids: CSVGGDGRAFF. CDR3 in DNA: TGCAGCGTTGGAGGGGATGGGCGAGCTTTCTTT.